This paragraph covers one T cell receptor (beta chain) sequence. What it recognizes is unknown. V was pared by 0 bases and J by 2 bases, with 4 bases of the junction left unmatched. Germline V gene lookup returns CDR1 ENHRY and CDR2 SYGVKD. The CDR3 length is 15 residues. The data originate from a study of OX40 agonist ivuxolimab in advanced cancers. On the study more broadly: Checkpoint inhibitors had been given previously to about 38% of patients.

Study results and caveats: At 0.1 to 3.0 mg/kg and by week 6, clonal expansion occurred in CD4+ and CD8+ blood T cells.

The method was immunoSEQ multiplex PCR; TCRdb's version includes in-frame clones alone and lacks a portion of them. The sample gives under 70,000 clones, 87% of which show up once; 2% to 2.5% is in the top ten. The source material was CD4+ or CD8+ T cells sorted from blood, sampled in a trial of the OX40 agonist ivuxolimab. This clonotype was sampled from an adult with an advanced solid tumor such as melanoma, head and neck, liver or kidney cancer. The rearrangement uses TRBV10-3 and TRBJ2-7; 7 bases are a match to TRBD1. Written as DNA, the CDR3 is TGTGCCATCAGTGAGTCCCTCCAGGGGGCCTACGAGCAGTACTTC. Amino acids: CAISESLQGAYEQYF.